The clone carrying this T cell receptor (beta chain) has at least ten counts. No antigen is known for it. This specimen comes from a study of prognosis after radiotherapy for stage I lung cancer. Study context: The study enrolled patients with stage I non-small cell lung cancer between early 2018 and January 2019.

Free of prior chemotherapy, radiotherapy and other malignancies, all of the patients were also node-negative on CT and PET/CT. Study conclusions and caveats: It was in patients who developed distant metastases that Shannon entropy after stereotactic body radiation therapy was lower.

Template was genomic DNA; TCR beta CDR3 amplified in two multiplex PCR rounds. TRBV and TRBJ genes each had their own specific primers in first-round PCR. TCRdb reprocessed the multiplex PCR reads with MiXCR, giving one entry per CDR3 protein. The repertoire holds some 17,000 distinct CDR3 sequences, with approximately 30% as singletons. This CDR3 comprises 15 residues. Germline CDR1 SGHRS, CDR2 YFSETQ. V shed 5 bases and J shed 6 bases, with 18 bases lying between them. This chain connects TRBV5-1 to TRBJ2-1; D might be TRBD2 (6 bases). This TCR was recovered from a donor aged 50 or older with non-small cell lung cancer. The sample in question was PBMCs, obtained before or after stereotactic body radiation therapy (not recorded which). This chain's CDR3 is CASSGTLLGRNEQFF. The CDR3 DNA reads as TGCGCCAGCAGTGGGACTCTACTAGGGCGCAATGAGCAGTTCTTC.